This TCR beta chain was observed in a study of cytomegalovirus exposure and HLA in healthy donors. Study as a whole: The roughly 120 validation repertoires, a later analysis reported, used the same platform as the approximately 700 first-cohort repertoires. Study results and limitations: The study recorded about 150 TCR beta chains that were cytomegalovirus-associated. According to a subsequent analysis, TCR clusters identified in the first cohort showed a tendency to co-occur across the 120 validation repertoires.

Here immunoSEQ multiplex PCR was the method, and the copy in TCRdb shows in-frame clones only, minus some. The profile covers hundreds of thousands of clones, with roughly 85% appearing a single time and 0.83% taken by the ten largest. About this clone: The target antigen is unknown.

The donors were in the approximately 120-subject validation cohort, distinct from the 666-subject first cohort. Input material: PBMCs. This sequence was found in a young woman in good health and CMV-seronegative.

CDR3 coding DNA: TGTGCCAGCAGCCGAGAGGGGAGGTACATTCAGTACTTC. Translating gives CASSREGRYIQYF. V and J are TRBV6-6 and TRBJ2-4, with a possible D match to TRBD2 (6 bases). CDR1 MNHNY and CDR2 SVGAGI come from the germline V gene (reference sequence). V lost 6 bases and J lost 8, with 14 bases in between. The CDR3 length is 13 residues.